This T cell receptor beta chain was identified during a study of T cell changes during pregnancy in multiple sclerosis. Deletions cut 2 bases from V and 4 bases from J, with 14 bases between. Germline loops: CDR1 SGHDT, CDR2 YYEEEE. The CDR3 loop spans 15 amino acids. Sequenced by immunoSEQ multiplex PCR; TCRdb stores in-frame clones only, minus some. The profile covers about 51,000 clones, with 85% to 95% appearing a single time and approximately 0.62% taken by the ten largest. The chain combines TRBV5-6 with TRBJ2-3, with D tentatively TRBD2 (6 bases). This TCR was sampled from a female donor with multiple sclerosis, enrolled in a pregnancy study. The source was CD4+ T cells from peripheral blood mononuclear cells, collected in the third trimester of pregnancy. CDR3 sequence (DNA): TGTGCCAGCAGCTTAGCCCTCCCGGGGGCAGATACGCAGTATTTT. Translated: CASSLALPGADTQYF.